This TCR beta chain is from a study of cytomegalovirus exposure and HLA in healthy donors. Study background: A later analysis reported the approximately 120 validation repertoires used the same platform as the roughly 700 first-cohort repertoires. Study conclusions and caveats: First-cohort TCR clusters tended to co-occur in the 95 to 150 validation repertoires, a later analysis found.

The CDR3 has 18 amino acids. J lost 3 bases, V lost 4 bases, and 15 bases had no gene match. Germline V gene sequence: CDR1 LGHNA, CDR2 YSLEER. Libraries were prepared by immunoSEQ multiplex PCR; TCRdb keeps only in-frame clonotypes and omits some of them. The data hold some 150,000 clones, with around nine tenths observed a single time. A word on this clone: Antigen unknown.

The clonotype originates from a young woman in good health and CMV-seropositive. Material for sequencing was PBMCs. The V and J genes are TRBV4-3 and TRBJ2-3, with 8 nucleotides matching TRBD2. CDR3 region: CASSPRGSTGGGTDTQYF. The CDR3 nucleotides are TGCGCCAGCAGCCCCCGAGGTTCTACCGGGGGGGGAACAGATACGCAGTATTTT.